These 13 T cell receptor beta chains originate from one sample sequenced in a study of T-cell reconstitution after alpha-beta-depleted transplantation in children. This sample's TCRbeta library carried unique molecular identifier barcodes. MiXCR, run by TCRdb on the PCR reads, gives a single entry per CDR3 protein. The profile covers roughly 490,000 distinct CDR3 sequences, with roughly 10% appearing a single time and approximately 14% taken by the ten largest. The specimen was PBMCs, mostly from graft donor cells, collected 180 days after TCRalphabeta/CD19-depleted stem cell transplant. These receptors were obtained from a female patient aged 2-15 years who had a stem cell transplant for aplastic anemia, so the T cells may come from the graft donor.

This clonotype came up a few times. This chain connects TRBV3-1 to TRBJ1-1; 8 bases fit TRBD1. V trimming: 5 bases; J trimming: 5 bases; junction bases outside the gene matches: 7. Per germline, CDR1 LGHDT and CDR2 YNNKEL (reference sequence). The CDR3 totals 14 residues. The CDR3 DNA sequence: TGTGCCAGCAGCTCGACAGGGGCAAGAACTGAAGCTTTCTTT. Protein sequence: CASSSTGARTEAFF.

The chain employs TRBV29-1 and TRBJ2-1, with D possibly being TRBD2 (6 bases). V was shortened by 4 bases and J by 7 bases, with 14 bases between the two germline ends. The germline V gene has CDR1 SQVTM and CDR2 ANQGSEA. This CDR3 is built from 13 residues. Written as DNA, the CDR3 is TGCAGCGTTGGCCGGGACTTATCAAATGAGCAGTTCTTC. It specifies CSVGRDLSNEQFF.

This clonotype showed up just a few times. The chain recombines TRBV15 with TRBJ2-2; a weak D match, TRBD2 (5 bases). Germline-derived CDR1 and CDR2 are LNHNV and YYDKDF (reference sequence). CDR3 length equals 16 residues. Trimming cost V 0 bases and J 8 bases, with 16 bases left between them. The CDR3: CATSRDSPTIAGELFF. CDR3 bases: TGTGCCACCAGCAGAGATAGTCCGACTATCGCTGGGGAGCTGTTTTTT.

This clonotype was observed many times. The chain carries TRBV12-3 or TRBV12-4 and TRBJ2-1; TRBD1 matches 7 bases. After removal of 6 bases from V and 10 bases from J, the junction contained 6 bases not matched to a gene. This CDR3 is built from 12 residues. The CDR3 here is CASSTGTVEQFF. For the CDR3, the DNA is TGTGCCAGCAGCACCGGGACAGTCGAGCAGTTCTTC.

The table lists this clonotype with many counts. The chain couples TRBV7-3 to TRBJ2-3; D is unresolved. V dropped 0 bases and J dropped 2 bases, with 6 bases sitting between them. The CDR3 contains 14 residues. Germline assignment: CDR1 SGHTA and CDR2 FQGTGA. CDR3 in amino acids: CASSLTFNTDTQYF. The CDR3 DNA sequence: TGTGCCAGCAGCTTAACGTTCAACACAGATACGCAGTATTTT.

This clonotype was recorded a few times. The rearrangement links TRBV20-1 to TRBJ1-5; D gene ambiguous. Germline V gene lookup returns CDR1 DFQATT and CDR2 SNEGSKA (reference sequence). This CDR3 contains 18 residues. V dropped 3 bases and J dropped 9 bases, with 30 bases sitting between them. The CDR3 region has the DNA TGCAGTGCTAGCTACCCTGGACCCCCACTCCAACGGGGTAGGCCCCAGCATTTT. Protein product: CSASYPGPPLQRGRPQHF.

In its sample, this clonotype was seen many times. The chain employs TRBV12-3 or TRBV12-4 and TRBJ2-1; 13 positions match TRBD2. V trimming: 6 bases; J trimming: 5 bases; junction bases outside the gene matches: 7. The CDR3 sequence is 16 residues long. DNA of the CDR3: TGTGCCAGCAGCCCGGGACTAGCGGGAACCGACAATGAGCAGTTCTTC. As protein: CASSPGLAGTDNEQFF.

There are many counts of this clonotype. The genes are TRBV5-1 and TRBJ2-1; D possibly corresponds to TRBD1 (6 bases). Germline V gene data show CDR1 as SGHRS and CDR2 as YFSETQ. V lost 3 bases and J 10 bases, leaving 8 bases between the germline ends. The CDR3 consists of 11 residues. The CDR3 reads CASSSGTEQFF. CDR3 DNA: TGCGCCAGCAGCTCCGGGACAGAGCAGTTCTTC.

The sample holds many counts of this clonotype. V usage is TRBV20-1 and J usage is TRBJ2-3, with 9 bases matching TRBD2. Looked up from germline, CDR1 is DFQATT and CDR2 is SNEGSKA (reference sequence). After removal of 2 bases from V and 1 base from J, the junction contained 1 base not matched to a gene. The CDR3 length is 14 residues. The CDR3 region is CSARTSGRTDTQYF. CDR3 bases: TGCAGTGCTAGAACTAGCGGGCGCACAGATACGCAGTATTTT.

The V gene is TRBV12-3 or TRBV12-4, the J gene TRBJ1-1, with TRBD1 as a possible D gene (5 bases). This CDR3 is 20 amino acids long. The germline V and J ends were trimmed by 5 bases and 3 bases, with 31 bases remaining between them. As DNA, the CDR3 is TGTGCCAGCAGTCCCCGCCGCGGGGTTTTTCAGGGTCCAAGGGACACTGAAGCTTTCTTT. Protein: CASSPRRGVFQGPRDTEAFF.

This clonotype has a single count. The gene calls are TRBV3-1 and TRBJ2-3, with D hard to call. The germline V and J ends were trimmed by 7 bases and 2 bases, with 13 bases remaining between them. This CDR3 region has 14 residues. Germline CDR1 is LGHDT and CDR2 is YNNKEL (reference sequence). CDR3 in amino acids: CASNPDPYTDTQYF. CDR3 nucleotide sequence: TGTGCCAGCAACCCGGACCCTTACACAGATACGCAGTATTTT.

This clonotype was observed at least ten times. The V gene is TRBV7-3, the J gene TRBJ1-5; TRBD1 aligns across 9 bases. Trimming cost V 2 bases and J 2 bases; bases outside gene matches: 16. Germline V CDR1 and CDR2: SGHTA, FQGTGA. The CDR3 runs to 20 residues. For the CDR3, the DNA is TGTGCCAGCAGCTTACTCCCGCCGACAGGGGGGGGCGAGGGCAATCAGCCCCAGCATTTT. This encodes CASSLLPPTGGGEGNQPQHF.

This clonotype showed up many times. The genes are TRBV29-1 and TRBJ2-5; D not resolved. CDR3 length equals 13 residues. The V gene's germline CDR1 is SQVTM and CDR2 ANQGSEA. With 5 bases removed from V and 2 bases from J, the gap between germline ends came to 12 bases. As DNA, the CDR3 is TGCAGCGTTTCTCAGCTAGTACAAGAGACCCAGTACTTC. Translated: CSVSQLVQETQYF.